The 18 T cell receptor beta chains below come from one sample, sequenced in a study of HIV-infected patients and healthy controls (dated by TCRdb to the mid-2010s). Whole blood was used without cell fractionation, so the repertoire reflected all unsorted peripheral T cells. Libraries were constructed by 5' RACE. TCRdb records Illumina MiSeq as the sequencer. Reverse transcription of about 500 ng RNA was performed with SuperScript III using primers directed against the alpha and beta constant regions. Separate libraries for the alpha and beta chains were generated through chain-specific third strand synthesis that incorporated multiplexing indices. TCRdb passed the public sequencing reads through fastp at Q25 and MiXCR, retaining productive beta sequences. Every entry covers one CDR3 protein and lists the most common genes and DNA from its rows. The sample includes around 16,000 distinct CDR3 sequences, with under 9.5% observed a single time. The top ten clones comprise roughly 5% of the sample.

The sequencing input was blood. These TCRs come from an adult in good health.

The chain combines TRBV10-1 with TRBJ2-3; no definite D call. Germline loops: CDR1 WNHNN, CDR2 SYGVQD (reference sequence). The CDR3 extends over 13 amino acids. The V end lost 0 bases, the J end lost 8 bases, and 9 bases lay between the germline ends. CDR3 residues: CASSESTTATQYF. CDR3 coding DNA: TGCGCCAGCAGTGAGTCGACCACGGCTACGCAGTATTTT.

This clonotype was seen ten or more times. The chain combines TRBV12-3 or TRBV12-4 with TRBJ1-1; no clear D. The CDR3 spans 14 residues. V was clipped by 2 bases and J by 6 bases, with 13 bases between them. The CDR3 DNA sequence: TGTGCCAGCAGTTTACGGGCAGCGAGGGCTGAAGCTTTCTTT. Translating it yields CASSLRAARAEAFF.

This clonotype was counted many times. This sequence joins TRBV24-1 and TRBJ2-7; a possible D gene is TRBD2 (6 bases). The V and J ends lost 1 base and 3 bases respectively, with 15 bases between them. Germline V lookup: CDR1 KGHDR, CDR2 SFDVKD. The CDR3 contains 16 residues. CDR3 DNA: TGTGCCACCAGTGATTTTGCGGTGCCTAGCGACTACGAGCAGTACGTC. The encoded protein is CATSDFAVPSDYEQYV.

This rearrangement joins TRBV28 to TRBJ2-7, with D maybe TRBD1 (6 bases). The CDR3 has 14 amino acids. With 6 bases removed from V and 0 bases from J, the gap between germline ends came to 12 bases. Germline assignment: CDR1 MDHEN and CDR2 SYDVKM. The CDR3 DNA reads as TGTGCCAGCAGCTATAGGGACATCTCCTACGAGCAGTACTTC. Protein product: CASSYRDISYEQYF.

This clonotype was detected ten times or more. This chain connects TRBV20-1 to TRBJ2-3; TRBD2 might be the D (7 bases). The CDR3 sequence is 14 residues long. V lost 5 bases and J 2 bases, leaving 14 bases between the germline ends. Germline V gene data show CDR1 as DFQATT and CDR2 as SNEGSKA (reference sequence). The CDR3 DNA follows: TGCAGTGCTCCCAGGGGAGGGTCCACAGATACGCAGTATTTT. Translated, it gives CSAPRGGSTDTQYF.

Ten or more counts support this clonotype. V usage is TRBV5-6 and J usage is TRBJ1-3; 10 bases are shared with TRBD1. Germline loops: CDR1 SGHDT, CDR2 YYEEEE. V was clipped by 4 bases and J by 3 bases; unmatched bases: 4. The CDR3 has 15 amino acids. In DNA form, the CDR3 reads TGTGCCAGCAGCCGACAGGGGGCCTTTGGAAACACCATATATTTT. This sequence encodes CASSRQGAFGNTIYF.

The sample holds a few counts of this clonotype. CDR3 nucleotides: TGTGCCAGCAGCTTGCAGGACGGACCCAAAACAGATACGCAGTATTTT. It encodes CASSLQDGPKTDTQYF. The rearrangement uses TRBV7-9 and TRBJ2-3; D not resolved. The V end was cut by 3 bases, the J end by 3 bases, with 16 bases between. Per germline, CDR1 SEHNR and CDR2 FQNEAQ (reference sequence). The CDR3 is 16 residues long.

The chain combines TRBV6-4 with TRBJ2-3, with TRBD1 matching 7 bases. Germline V gives CDR1 MRHNA, CDR2 SNTAGT. This CDR3 spans 13 amino acids. The junction had 1 base not matched to a gene; V was cut back by 3 bases and J by 4 bases. In DNA form, the CDR3 reads TGTGCCAGCAGTGAGCAGGGGGCAGATACGCAGTATTTT. Translating it yields CASSEQGADTQYF.

The rearrangement joins TRBV14 to TRBJ2-3, with TRBD1 matching 7 bases. Germline V gives CDR1 SGHDN, CDR2 FVKESK. With 0 bases clipped from V and 2 bases from J, the junction kept 8 bases outside the gene matches. The length of the CDR3 is 17 residues. The CDR3, as DNA: TGTGCCAGCAGCCAAGATTTAGGACAGGAGTTCACAGATACGCAGTATTTT. Its translation is CASSQDLGQEFTDTQYF.

This clonotype has ten or more counts. V and J are TRBV28 and TRBJ2-3; no reliable D call. V lost 2 bases and J 2 bases, leaving 2 bases between the germline ends. The CDR3 covers 12 residues. The germline gives CDR1 MDHEN, CDR2 SYDVKM. The DNA of the CDR3 is TGTGCCAGCAGTTTACCCACAGATACGCAGTATTTT. It yields the protein CASSLPTDTQYF.

This clonotype was seen many times. V is TRBV24-1 and J is TRBJ1-1; D gene ambiguous. Looked up from germline, CDR1 is KGHDR and CDR2 is SFDVKD. V was trimmed by 8 bases and J by 1 base, leaving 13 bases between them. The CDR3 consists of 14 residues. CDR3 nucleotide sequence: TGTGCCACCAAAGCCGAGCACTCGAACACTGAAGCTTTCTTT. It specifies CATKAEHSNTEAFF.

In its sample, this clonotype was seen many times. CDR3 sequence: CASSPRQGNAGNTIYF. CDR3 bases: TGTGCCAGCTCACCAAGACAGGGAAACGCTGGAAACACCATATATTTT. This chain links TRBV18 with TRBJ1-3, with 7 nucleotides matching TRBD1. Germline V gene lookup returns CDR1 KGHSH and CDR2 LQKENI. The CDR3 runs 16 residues. After removal of 2 bases from V and 2 bases from J, the junction contained 6 bases not matched to a gene.

This clonotype has ten or more counts. The J gene is TRBJ2-3, the V gene TRBV7-6, with 8 bases fitting TRBD2. The CDR3 is 17 amino acids. Germline V gene sequence: CDR1 SGHVS, CDR2 FNYEAQ. Trimming removed 5 bases from V and 1 base from J; junction bases left unmatched: 11. The CDR3 loop is CASSELSGREGTDTQYF. The CDR3 region has the DNA TGTGCCAGCAGCGAACTAAGCGGGAGAGAGGGCACAGATACGCAGTATTTT. Variable domain in full (rest from reference TRBV7-6 and TRBJ2-3): GAGVSQSPRYKVTKRGQDVALRCDPISGHVSLYWYRQALGQGPEFLTYFNYEAQQDKSGLPNDRFSAERPEGSISTLTIQRTEQRDSAMYRCASSELSGREGTDTQYFGPGTRLTVL.

This clonotype has at least ten counts. The chain carries TRBV7-2 and TRBJ2-7; D uncertain. Trimming removed 1 base at V and 4 bases at J, with 8 bases between. The CDR3 length is 13 residues. Germline values: CDR1 SGHTA, CDR2 FQGNSA. Here the CDR3 DNA reads TGTGCCAGCAGCTTAGGGTCGAGGTACGAGCAGTACTTC. This sequence encodes CASSLGSRYEQYF.

As regards this clonotype: Compared with germline, one end of the junction differs, possibly owing to a read error. This chain joins TRBV11-2 and TRBJ1-2; D possibly corresponds to TRBD1 (6 bases). The CDR3 consists of 15 residues. CDR1 and CDR2 from the germline V gene are SGHAT and FQNNGV. CDR3: CDSSLSGGRGYGYTF. The CDR3 DNA reads TGTGACAGCAGCTTATCGGGGGGCAGGGGCTATGGCTACACCTTC. Variable domain in full (rest from reference TRBV11-2 and TRBJ1-2): EAGVAQSPRYKIIEKRQSVAFWCNPISGHATLYWYQQILGQGPKLLIQFQNNGVVDDSQLPKDRFSAERLKGVDSTLKIQPAKLEDSAVYLCDSSLSGGRGYGYTFGSGTRLTVV.

This clonotype was recorded many times. The rearrangement uses TRBV6-6 and TRBJ2-1; 11 bases match TRBD2. Germline assignment: CDR1 MNHNY and CDR2 SVGAGI (reference sequence). V lost 2 bases to trimming and J lost 6 bases; unmatched junction nucleotides: 9. The CDR3 runs to 17 residues. Written as DNA, the CDR3 is TGTGCCAGCAGTTACACGAGACTAGCGGGACCCCGCAATGAGCAGTTCTTC. This encodes CASSYTRLAGPRNEQFF.

This chain joins TRBV7-2 and TRBJ2-1; 9 bases align to TRBD2. Germline V CDR1 and CDR2: SGHTA, FQGNSA. This CDR3 is 14 amino acids long. Losses at the gene ends were 0 bases for V and 14 bases for J; bases not matched to a gene: 8. CDR3: CASSLAPTAGGEFF. CDR3 DNA: TGTGCCAGCAGCTTAGCTCCTACGGCGGGAGGGGAGTTCTTC.

The sample holds many counts of this clonotype. V usage is TRBV6-2 or TRBV6-3 and J usage is TRBJ2-7; maybe TRBD1 (6 bases). V dropped 6 bases and J dropped 6 bases, with 15 bases sitting between them. Germline CDR1 reads MNHEY; CDR2 reads SVGEGT. This CDR3 spans 13 amino acids. CDR3 region: CASRGTRAREQYV. The CDR3 nucleotides are TGTGCCAGCAGGGGGACACGAGCTCGCGAGCAGTACGTC.